The clone carrying this T cell receptor (beta chain) came up once. V lost 5 bases and J lost 6; bases outside the gene matches: 4. The CDR3 sequence is 12 residues long. Germline V lookup: CDR1 SGHAT, CDR2 FQNNGV. This entry comes from a study of blood T cell repertoires in COVID-19. Libraries were prepared by immunoSEQ multiplex PCR; TCRdb keeps only in-frame clonotypes and omits some of them. The table includes 360,000 or so clones, roughly 89% detected once. The specimen was PBMCs or T cells enriched from blood (not recorded which). The chain employs TRBV11-2 and TRBJ2-7; TRBD2 aligns across 7 bases. This TCR was recovered from a woman in her thirties who had recovered from COVID-19. CDR3 in DNA: TGTGCCAGCAGCCCAAGGACTAGCGAGCAGTACTTC. It encodes CASSPRTSEQYF.